This T cell receptor beta chain stems from a study of CD8 T cells in Susac syndrome. RNA totalling roughly 0.5 to 1 ug underwent reverse transcription with random hexamers. A multiplex approach, immunoSEQ multiplex PCR, amplified TCR beta CDR3 across 54 Vbeta and 13 Jbeta. In TCRdb, the immunoSEQ multiplex PCR reads were re-called with MiXCR into one record per CDR3 protein. This table holds roughly 190,000 distinct CDR3 sequences, about 94% found once. The CDR3 sequence is 19 residues long. Deletions cut 0 bases from V and 4 bases from J, with 25 bases between. Looked up from germline, CDR1 is DFQATT and CDR2 is SNEGSKA (reference sequence).

V usage is TRBV20-1 and J usage is TRBJ2-1; TRBD1 might be the D (6 bases). The sequence came from a human donor in good health. The sequenced sample was CD4+ T cells from PBMCs. The CDR3 nucleotides read TGCAGTGCTAGAGATAAGTGGGGGCAGGCCTTTTTTGGTTACAATGAGCAGTTCTTC. Its protein product is CSARDKWGQAFFGYNEQFF.